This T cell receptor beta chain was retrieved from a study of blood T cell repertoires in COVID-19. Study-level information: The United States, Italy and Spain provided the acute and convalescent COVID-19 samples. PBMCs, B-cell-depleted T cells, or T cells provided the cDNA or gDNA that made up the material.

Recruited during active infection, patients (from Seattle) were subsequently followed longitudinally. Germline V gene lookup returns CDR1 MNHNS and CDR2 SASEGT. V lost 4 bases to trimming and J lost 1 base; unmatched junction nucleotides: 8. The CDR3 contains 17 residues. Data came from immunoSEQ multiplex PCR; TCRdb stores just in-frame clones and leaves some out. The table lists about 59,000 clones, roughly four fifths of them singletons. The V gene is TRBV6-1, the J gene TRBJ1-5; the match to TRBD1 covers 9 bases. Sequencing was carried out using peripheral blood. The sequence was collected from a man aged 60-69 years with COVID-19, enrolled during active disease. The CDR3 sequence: CASSGTGVGRSNQPQHF. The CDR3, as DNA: TGTGCCAGCAGTGGGACAGGGGTGGGCCGAAGCAATCAGCCCCAGCATTTT.